Listed below are T cell receptor beta chains from one sample, sequenced in a study of blood T cell repertoires in COVID-19. Repertoires were generated with immunoSEQ multiplex PCR, while TCRdb's copy carries only in-frame clones and drops some. The data contain roughly 230,000 clones, 90% of them singletons. The sample taken for sequencing was peripheral blood. The receptors were gathered from a woman in her sixties or seventies with COVID-19, enrolled during active disease. Both conserved end residues are part of each CDR3. Each record gives: V gene, D gene, CDR3 length, clone size, J gene, CDR3 DNA, CDR3 protein. The D gene is left open where the match is weak. Rows may omit the clone size; those that give it use once, few, many or a size class.

TRBV9,TRBD2,16,few,TRBJ2-1,TGTGCCAGCAGCGCCTCAGGGACTAGCGGGGGTCAGGGGCGGTTCTTC,CASSASGTSGGQGRFF
TRBV6-1,.,12,.,TRBJ2-7,TGTGCCAGCAGTGACGTGAGGTACGAGCAGTACTTC,CASSDVRYEQYF
TRBV19,.,15,.,TRBJ1-1,TGTGCCAGTAGGTCCTTCGGGACATTGAACACTGAAGCTTTCTTT,CASRSFGTLNTEAFF
TRBV18,.,14,.,TRBJ2-7,TGTGCCAGCTCCCGGGGAGTAATTGGGAACGAGCAGTACTTC,CASSRGVIGNEQYF
TRBV19,TRBD1,14,.,TRBJ1-2,TGTGCCAGTAGTCCCGACAGGGGGCATTGGTACTACACCTTC,CASSPDRGHWYYTF
TRBV19,TRBD1,15,.,TRBJ1-1,TGTGCCAGTACCCGGGACAGATCCATGAACACTGAAGCTTTCTTT,CASTRDRSMNTEAFF
TRBV4-3,TRBD1,13,.,TRBJ1-1,TGCGCCAGCAGAGGACAGGGGTACACTGAAGCTTTCTTT,CASRGQGYTEAFF
TRBV5-8,TRBD1,16,.,TRBJ1-1,TGTGCCAGCAGCGAGCCAGGGGGCGCGGAGGGCACTGAAGCTTTCTTT,CASSEPGGAEGTEAFF
TRBV4-1,.,11,.,TRBJ2-5,TGCGCCAGCAGAGGGGTTGAGACCCAGTACTTC,CASRGVETQYF
TRBV4-3,.,14,.,TRBJ2-7,TGCGCCAGCAGCCAAGACTGGAGCTCCTACGAGCAGTACTTC,CASSQDWSSYEQYF
TRBV7-2,.,13,.,TRBJ1-1,TGTGCCAGCAGCTTCGGTAGGAACACTGAAGCTTTCTTT,CASSFGRNTEAFF
TRBV5-1,TRBD1,14,.,TRBJ1-4,TGCGCCAGCAGCTACGGACAGGGAGGTGAAAAACTGTTTTTT,CASSYGQGGEKLFF
TRBV30,.,11,.,TRBJ1-4,TGTGCCTGGACGGGGTCAGAAAAACTGTTTTTT,CAWTGSEKLFF
TRBV6-2/TRBV6-3,.,15,.,TRBJ1-6,TGTGCCAGCAGTTCCCGAGGGGGACGTAATTCACCCCTCCACTTT,CASSSRGGRNSPLHF
TRBV27,TRBD2,15,.,TRBJ2-3,TGTGCCAGCAGGGAGATTTTAAGCGGGGGGGCCTTCGAGTATTTT,CASREILSGGAFEYF
TRBV7-2,.,14,.,TRBJ2-7,TGTGCCAGCAGCGGACAGCCGAAAGGCTACGAGCAGTACTTC,CASSGQPKGYEQYF
TRBV7-9,.,14,once,TRBJ2-2,TGTGCCAGCAGCCCCAGGGTGGGGACCGGGGAGCTGTTTTTT,CASSPRVGTGELFF
TRBV6-2/TRBV6-3,.,16,.,TRBJ2-5,TGTGCCAGCAGTTACACCCCGGGTGGCCTGGTAGAGACCCAGTACTTC,CASSYTPGGLVETQYF
TRBV4-3,TRBD2,14,once,TRBJ2-1,TGCGCCAGCAGCCAACCCGGGGGGAACAATGAGCAGTTCTTC,CASSQPGGNNEQFF
TRBV29-1,.,12,.,TRBJ1-3,TGCAGCGTTCAGTACTCTGGAAACACCATATATTTT,CSVQYSGNTIYF
TRBV7-9,TRBD1,16,.,TRBJ1-1,TGTGCCAGCTCAAAAAAGGGGGACAGGGAGGGAACTGAAGCTTTCTTT,CASSKKGDREGTEAFF
TRBV27,TRBD1,15,.,TRBJ2-1,TGTGCCAGCAGTTTATCGATAAGGGGGCCCAATGAGCAGTTCTTC,CASSLSIRGPNEQFF
TRBV19,.,11,.,TRBJ2-2,TGTGCCAGTAGACTGACCGGGGAGCTGTTTTTT,CASRLTGELFF
TRBV4-3,.,16,.,TRBJ1-2,TGCGCCAGCAGCCAAGAGGGCTGGGAGCAGGGGTATGGCTACACCTTC,CASSQEGWEQGYGYTF
TRBV2,TRBD1,14,.,TRBJ2-7,TGTGCCAGCAGGAGACAGGGGACAAGCTACGAGCAGTACTTC,CASRRQGTSYEQYF
TRBV5-4,.,14,.,TRBJ1-4,TGTGCCAGCAGCTTGGTAGGGAGGGATGAAAAACTGTTTTTT,CASSLVGRDEKLFF
TRBV7-2,.,16,.,TRBJ2-7,TGTGCCAGCAGCTCTGTCGGGGGAGCACTCACCTACGAGCAGTACTTC,CASSSVGGALTYEQYF
TRBV18,TRBD1,15,.,TRBJ1-5,TGTGCCAGCTCCCTTGCCCCCCAGGGGGATCAGCCCCAGCATTTT,CASSLAPQGDQPQHF
TRBV9,TRBD1,17,.,TRBJ2-6,TGTGCCAGCGGCCCGGGACAGGGACCCTCTGGGGCCAACGTCCTGACTTTC,CASGPGQGPSGANVLTF
TRBV4-3,TRBD1,17,.,TRBJ1-4,TGCGCCAGCAGCCAAGGACAGGGGGGGGTTTTAAGGGAAAAACTGTTTTTT,CASSQGQGGVLREKLFF
TRBV19,.,13,.,TRBJ1-6,TGTGCCAGTAACGTTCAGGGGAACTCACCCCTCCACTTT,CASNVQGNSPLHF
TRBV28,TRBD2,15,.,TRBJ2-3,TGTGCCAGCAGTTTACGGGCGGGGGATACAGATACGCAGTATTTT,CASSLRAGDTDTQYF
TRBV5-6,.,13,.,TRBJ1-4,TGTGCCAGCAGCCTGTTCACAAATGAAAAACTGTTTTTT,CASSLFTNEKLFF
TRBV5-5,.,15,.,TRBJ2-7,TGTGCCAGCAGCTTAGACCCAGGACTAACCTACGAGCAGTACTTC,CASSLDPGLTYEQYF
TRBV2,TRBD2,14,.,TRBJ2-1,TGTGCCAGCAGTGATCCTAGCGGGGACAATGAGCAGTTCTTC,CASSDPSGDNEQFF
TRBV29-1,TRBD1,13,few,TRBJ1-4,TGCAGCGTCGGAGGACAGGGAGATGAAAAACTGTTTTTT,CSVGGQGDEKLFF
TRBV2,.,13,.,TRBJ1-3,TGTGCCTTGGAGGAGGGAACGGGAAACACCATATATTTT,CALEEGTGNTIYF
TRBV9,.,16,.,TRBJ2-1,TGTGCCAGCAGCGTAGACAGGCGGCAGGGTTACAATGAGCAGTTCTTC,CASSVDRRQGYNEQFF
TRBV19,.,16,.,TRBJ1-5,TGTGCCAGTAGTCCCAACCCCCGACAGCAAAATCAGCCCCAGCATTTT,CASSPNPRQQNQPQHF
TRBV2,TRBD1,15,.,TRBJ2-7,TGTGCCAGCAGCCCTCAGGACAGGGCTTCCCACGAGCAGTACTTC,CASSPQDRASHEQYF
TRBV6-4,.,17,.,TRBJ2-2,TGTGCCAGCAGTGACTCGACAGATCCTACGAACACCGGGGAGCTGTTTTTT,CASSDSTDPTNTGELFF
TRBV18,.,15,.,TRBJ1-3,TGTGCCAGCTCAAAAGGACAGAACTCTGGAAACACCATATATTTT,CASSKGQNSGNTIYF
TRBV5-1,TRBD1,14,.,TRBJ2-1,TGCGCCAGCAGCTTGGGGACAGGGATCAATGAGCAGTTCTTC,CASSLGTGINEQFF
TRBV4-2,TRBD2,16,few,TRBJ2-2,TGTGCCAGCAGCCAAGAACTAGCGGGGTCCGCCGGGGAGCTGTTTTTT,CASSQELAGSAGELFF
TRBV9,.,18,.,TRBJ1-3,TGTGCCAGCAGCGTAGAAGCGTTCAGGGGTGTATCAGGAAACACCATATATTTT,CASSVEAFRGVSGNTIYF
TRBV30,TRBD1,15,few,TRBJ2-5,TGTGCCTGGAGCCGGACAGGATTGAGGAGGGAGACCCAGTACTTC,CAWSRTGLRRETQYF
TRBV7-8,.,14,.,TRBJ2-1,TGTGCCAGCAGTACGGTCCGGGAGAACAATGAGCAGTTCTTC,CASSTVRENNEQFF
TRBV29-1,TRBD1,13,.,TRBJ1-2,TGCAGCGTCGAGGCAGGGGGAGAGTATGGCTACACCTTC,CSVEAGGEYGYTF
TRBV6-6,.,12,.,TRBJ2-7,TGTGCCAGCAGTTACTCTAGTTCCGAGCAGTACTTC,CASSYSSSEQYF
TRBV3-1/TRBV3-2,.,14,.,TRBJ1-2,TGTGCCAGCAGCCAAATTGGGGGGGGAAGCGGCTACACCTTC,CASSQIGGGSGYTF
TRBV5-1,TRBD1,14,.,TRBJ1-1,TGCGCCAGCGGAGGGACAGGTTTGAACACTGAAGCTTTCTTT,CASGGTGLNTEAFF
TRBV4-3,.,16,.,TRBJ1-2,TGCGCCAGCAGCCAGGGTCGGGTTATAGGAGCTCATGGCTACACCTTC,CASSQGRVIGAHGYTF
TRBV7-2,TRBD1,17,.,TRBJ1-6,TGTGCCAGCAGCTCCGGGGGGAGGGGACAGGGTAATTCACCCCTCCACTTT,CASSSGGRGQGNSPLHF
TRBV7-7,.,12,.,TRBJ2-5,TGTGCTAGCACCTCCCCACAGGGCAACCAGTACTTC,CASTSPQGNQYF
TRBV27,.,13,.,TRBJ1-1,TGTGCCAGCAGTTTTGGAGAGAACACTGAAGCTTTCTTT,CASSFGENTEAFF